This T cell receptor beta chain was sequenced during a study of T cell responses to AZD1222 COVID-19 vaccine. Per the germline V gene, CDR1 is MDHEN and CDR2 is SYDVKM. The germline V and J ends were trimmed by 3 bases and 0 bases, with 9 bases remaining between them. The CDR3 length is 16 residues. Remarks on this clone: Its antigen is undetermined.

Some clones are missing from TCRdb's copy, which holds only in-frame ones; the method was immunoSEQ multiplex PCR. The data contain about 140,000 clones, 90% of them singletons. Whole-study findings and limits: Per reports, nearly half of all spike-specific TCRs target regions that are unmutated in variants. Only after the peak T cell response were repertoires sampled. Donor demographics were predominantly white British with a female majority; clonal diversity may be underestimated.

V gene TRBV28 combines with J gene TRBJ2-6; unclear D gene. Source: peripheral blood, taken on day 0 of AZD1222 vaccination. The origin of this receptor is an adult in good health. CDR3 amino acids: CASSFVGHSGANVLTF. CDR3 in DNA: TGTGCCAGCAGTTTCGTCGGCCACTCTGGGGCCAACGTCCTGACTTTC. Filled out from reference TRBV28 and TRBJ2-6, the complete variable domain reads DVKVTQSSRYLVKRTGEKVFLECVQDMDHENMFWYRQDPGLGLRLIYFSYDVKMKEKGDIPEGYSVSREKKERFSLILESASTNQTSMYLCASSFVGHSGANVLTFGAGSRLTVL.